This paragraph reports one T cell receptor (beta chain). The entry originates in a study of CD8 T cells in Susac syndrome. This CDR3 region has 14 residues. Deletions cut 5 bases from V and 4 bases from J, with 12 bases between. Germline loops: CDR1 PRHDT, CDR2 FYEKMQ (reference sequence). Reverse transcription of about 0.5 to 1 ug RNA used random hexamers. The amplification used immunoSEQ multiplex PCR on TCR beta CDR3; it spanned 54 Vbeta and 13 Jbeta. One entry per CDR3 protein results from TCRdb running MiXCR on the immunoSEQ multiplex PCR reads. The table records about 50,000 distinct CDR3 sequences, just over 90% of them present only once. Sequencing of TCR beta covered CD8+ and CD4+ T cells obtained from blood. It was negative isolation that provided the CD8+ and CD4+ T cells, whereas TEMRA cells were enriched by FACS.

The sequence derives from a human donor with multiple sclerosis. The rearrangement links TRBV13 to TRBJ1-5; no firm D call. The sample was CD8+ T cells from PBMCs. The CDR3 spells CASSPPGANQPQHF. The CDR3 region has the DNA TGTGCCAGCAGCCCCCCGGGAGCTAATCAGCCCCAGCATTTT.